The T cell receptor (beta chain) described here comes from a study of CD8+CD57+ T cells in acquired aplastic anemia. Overall study: Sorting CD4+ and CD8+ cells gave DNA averaging approximately 3 ug.

This clonotype appeared a single time. Genomic DNA, serving as template, underwent TCR beta VDJ and CDR3 profiling. TCRdb itself ran the reads through MiXCR, one entry per CDR3 protein. The sample holds hundreds of thousands of distinct CDR3 sequences, roughly 80% seen once. Between the trimmed V and J ends, which lost 0 bases and 3 bases, there was a span of 9 bases. Germline CDR1 reads SGHDT; CDR2 reads YYEEEE. CDR3 size: 15 residues. Sequencing involved patients with CD8+CD57+ cell expansion previously shown by flow cytometry. Every patient presented with severe acquired aplastic anemia. The receptor was isolated from a human donor with aplastic anemia. The genes are TRBV5-6 and TRBJ1-4; D not resolved. Sample: sorted CD4+, CD8+, or CD8+CD57+ T cells (not recorded which) from PBMCs. As DNA, the CDR3 is TGTGCCAGCAGCTTGGAGAGGGCAGCTAATGAAAAACTGTTTTTT. Protein product: CASSLERAANEKLFF.